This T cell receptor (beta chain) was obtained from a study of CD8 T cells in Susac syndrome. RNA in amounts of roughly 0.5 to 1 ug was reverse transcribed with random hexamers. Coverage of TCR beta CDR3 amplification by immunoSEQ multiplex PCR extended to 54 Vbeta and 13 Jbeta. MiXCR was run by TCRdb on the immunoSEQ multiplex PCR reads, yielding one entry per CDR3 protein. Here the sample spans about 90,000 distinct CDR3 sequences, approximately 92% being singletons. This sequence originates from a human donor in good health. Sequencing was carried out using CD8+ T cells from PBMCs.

In DNA form, the CDR3 reads TGTGCCAGCAGCATGGACAGCTACGAGCAGTACTTC. It encodes CASSMDSYEQYF. The chain joins TRBV5-6 to TRBJ2-7; tentatively, D is TRBD1 (6 bases). Germline V CDR1 and CDR2: SGHDT, YYEEEE. The CDR3 runs 12 residues. The V and J ends lost 4 bases and 3 bases respectively, with 8 bases between them.